These T cell receptor beta chains were read from a single sample in a study of cytomegalovirus exposure and HLA in healthy donors. Clones were sequenced by immunoSEQ multiplex PCR, and TCRdb holds only the in-frame ones, with some missing. Of approximately 170,000 clones in the sample, roughly 80% were seen once. The sequenced sample was PBMCs. The receptors here all came from a man in his fifties in good health and CMV-seropositive. Each CDR3 is given with its conserved first and last residue. Fields, in order: V gene, D gene, J gene, clone size, CDR3 DNA, CDR3 protein. A D gene is named only where the DNA matches it firmly. Size is stated for part of the rows, as once, few or many counts, or as a class when the clone is expanded.

V gene: TRBV5-4; D gene: TRBD1; J gene: TRBJ2-7; clone size: .; CDR3 DNA: TGTGCCAGCAGCTCCCTCCCGGGACAGGGGTCCGAGCAGTACTTC; CDR3 protein: CASSSLPGQGSEQYF
V gene: TRBV7-2; D gene: .; J gene: TRBJ2-7; clone size: .; CDR3 DNA: TGTGCCAGCAGCTTAACGTTACAACGGGGCTACGAGCAGTACTTC; CDR3 protein: CASSLTLQRGYEQYF
V gene: TRBV28; D gene: .; J gene: TRBJ1-3; clone size: .; CDR3 DNA: TGTGCCAGCAGTTCCCCCTCAGGCCCCTCTGGAAACACCATATATTTT; CDR3 protein: CASSSPSGPSGNTIYF
V gene: TRBV5-1; D gene: .; J gene: TRBJ2-1; clone size: .; CDR3 DNA: TGCGCCAGCAGCTTTAGCGAGAAGCAGTTCTTC; CDR3 protein: CASSFSEKQFF
V gene: TRBV27; D gene: .; J gene: TRBJ1-6; clone size: .; CDR3 DNA: TGTGCCAGCAGTTTGAGGAGGGAATTGTCCCTCCACTTT; CDR3 protein: CASSLRRELSLHF
V gene: TRBV6-1; D gene: .; J gene: TRBJ2-2; clone size: .; CDR3 DNA: TGTGCCAGCAGTGAAGTGAGACTACCAGCCGGGGAGCTGTTTTTT; CDR3 protein: CASSEVRLPAGELFF
V gene: TRBV30; D gene: TRBD2; J gene: TRBJ2-3; clone size: .; CDR3 DNA: TGTGCCTGGCATCGGCCTAGCGGGGGGCCAGATACGCAGTATTTT; CDR3 protein: CAWHRPSGGPDTQYF
V gene: TRBV11-3; D gene: .; J gene: TRBJ2-7; clone size: .; CDR3 DNA: TGTGCCAGCAGCGCAGGTCATCACTACGAGCAGTACTTC; CDR3 protein: CASSAGHHYEQYF
V gene: TRBV5-5; D gene: .; J gene: TRBJ1-1; clone size: .; CDR3 DNA: TGTGCCAGCAGCCCCAGGGGTAACACTGAAGCTTTCTTT; CDR3 protein: CASSPRGNTEAFF
V gene: TRBV18; D gene: TRBD1; J gene: TRBJ1-4; clone size: .; CDR3 DNA: TGTGCCAGCTCACCGAATGCGGGACAGGGCGGTGAAAAACTGTTTTTT; CDR3 protein: CASSPNAGQGGEKLFF
V gene: TRBV28; D gene: TRBD2; J gene: TRBJ2-7; clone size: .; CDR3 DNA: TGTGCCAGCAGCTGGATGAGCTGGGAGGGATACGAGCAGTACTTC; CDR3 protein: CASSWMSWEGYEQYF
V gene: TRBV7-3; D gene: TRBD1; J gene: TRBJ1-2; clone size: .; CDR3 DNA: TGTGCCAGCAGCTTAAGTACAGGGGGTGATGGCTACACCTTC; CDR3 protein: CASSLSTGGDGYTF
V gene: TRBV7-9; D gene: .; J gene: TRBJ1-2; clone size: .; CDR3 DNA: TGTGCCAGCAGCTTAGACGGCTATGGCTACACCTTC; CDR3 protein: CASSLDGYGYTF
V gene: TRBV11-3; D gene: .; J gene: TRBJ2-3; clone size: .; CDR3 DNA: TGTGCCAGCAGCTTAGGCAGACTCACAGATACGCAGTATTTT; CDR3 protein: CASSLGRLTDTQYF
V gene: TRBV4-1; D gene: TRBD2; J gene: TRBJ2-2; clone size: .; CDR3 DNA: TGCGCCAGCAGCCGAGGACTAGCGGGGGCGGCCGGGGAGCTGTTTTTT; CDR3 protein: CASSRGLAGAAGELFF
V gene: TRBV10-3; D gene: .; J gene: TRBJ1-3; clone size: once; CDR3 DNA: TGTGCCATGTTCAGGGGTCCTGGAAACACCATATATTTT; CDR3 protein: CAMFRGPGNTIYF
V gene: TRBV7-2; D gene: .; J gene: TRBJ2-2; clone size: few; CDR3 DNA: TGTGCCAGCAGCTTCACCCGAGGCTACACCGGGGAGCTGTTTTTT; CDR3 protein: CASSFTRGYTGELFF
V gene: TRBV5-1; D gene: TRBD1; J gene: TRBJ2-2; clone size: .; CDR3 DNA: TGCGCCAGCAGCCCCAGGACAGGGGACATAACCGGGGAGCTGTTTTTT; CDR3 protein: CASSPRTGDITGELFF
V gene: TRBV19; D gene: TRBD1; J gene: TRBJ2-2; clone size: few; CDR3 DNA: TGTGCCAGTGGCATAACCGGGACAGGGGGAAACACCGGGGAGCTGTTTTTT; CDR3 protein: CASGITGTGGNTGELFF
V gene: TRBV7-2; D gene: .; J gene: TRBJ2-7; clone size: .; CDR3 DNA: TGTGCCAGCAGCTCCACCGGGAGCCGCTACGAGCAGTACTTC; CDR3 protein: CASSSTGSRYEQYF
V gene: TRBV7-2; D gene: TRBD1; J gene: TRBJ2-5; clone size: .; CDR3 DNA: TGTGCCAGCAGCTCCCAAACGGGACAGCAAGAGACCCAGTACTTC; CDR3 protein: CASSSQTGQQETQYF
V gene: TRBV28; D gene: TRBD2; J gene: TRBJ2-1; clone size: .; CDR3 DNA: TGTGCCAGCCAGGAAGGGACTAGCGGGAGGAATGAGCAGTTCTTC; CDR3 protein: CASQEGTSGRNEQFF
V gene: TRBV10-3; D gene: .; J gene: TRBJ1-1; clone size: .; CDR3 DNA: TGTGCCACCTTGGAGGGGAGCACTGAAGCTTTCTTT; CDR3 protein: CATLEGSTEAFF
V gene: TRBV5-1; D gene: TRBD1; J gene: TRBJ1-2; clone size: once; CDR3 DNA: TGCGCCAGCAGCTTGGATGGACAGGGGGGTATATACACCTTC; CDR3 protein: CASSLDGQGGIYTF
V gene: TRBV11-2; D gene: .; J gene: TRBJ1-2; clone size: .; CDR3 DNA: TGTGCCAGCAGCCCCCAAGGGGTCTATGGCTACACCTTC; CDR3 protein: CASSPQGVYGYTF
V gene: TRBV11-3; D gene: .; J gene: TRBJ1-5; clone size: .; CDR3 DNA: TGTGCCAGCAGCTGCTACGATCTGTGGTATCAGCCCCAGCATTTT; CDR3 protein: CASSCYDLWYQPQHF
V gene: TRBV19; D gene: TRBD1; J gene: TRBJ1-4; clone size: .; CDR3 DNA: TGTGCCAGTAGTACTCGGACAGGGGGAAATGAAAAACTGTTTTTT; CDR3 protein: CASSTRTGGNEKLFF
V gene: TRBV4-2; D gene: TRBD1; J gene: TRBJ2-7; clone size: .; CDR3 DNA: TGTGCCAGCAGCCAAGATATGGACAGGTCCTACGAGCAGTACTTC; CDR3 protein: CASSQDMDRSYEQYF
V gene: TRBV7-7; D gene: .; J gene: TRBJ1-1; clone size: .; CDR3 DNA: TGTGCTAGCAGCTTAAACATGTACACTGAAGCTTTCTTT; CDR3 protein: CASSLNMYTEAFF
V gene: TRBV18; D gene: .; J gene: TRBJ1-1; clone size: once; CDR3 DNA: TGTGCCAGCTCACTTAGGCAGGGTGAAGCTTTCTTT; CDR3 protein: CASSLRQGEAFF
V gene: TRBV2; D gene: TRBD2; J gene: TRBJ2-3; clone size: .; CDR3 DNA: TGTGCCAGCACTGCGGAAGGACTAGACTCTAGCACAGATACGCAGTATTTT; CDR3 protein: CASTAEGLDSSTDTQYF
V gene: TRBV9; D gene: TRBD2; J gene: TRBJ2-3; clone size: .; CDR3 DNA: TGTGCCAGCAGCTCGCGACTAGCGGCTAGCACAGATACGCAGTATTTT; CDR3 protein: CASSSRLAASTDTQYF
V gene: TRBV27; D gene: TRBD1; J gene: TRBJ1-1; clone size: .; CDR3 DNA: TGTGCCAGCATTCGGGACAGGGCGGGAACTGAAGCTTTCTTT; CDR3 protein: CASIRDRAGTEAFF
V gene: TRBV6-1; D gene: TRBD1; J gene: TRBJ1-4; clone size: .; CDR3 DNA: TGTGCCAGCAGTGAAGCGGGACAGGGGTTTGCAACTAATGAAAAACTGTTTTTT; CDR3 protein: CASSEAGQGFATNEKLFF
V gene: TRBV6-1; D gene: .; J gene: TRBJ1-6; clone size: .; CDR3 DNA: TGTGCCAGCATCTCCGGGGGGGGCGGGTCACCCCTCCACTTT; CDR3 protein: CASISGGGGSPLHF
V gene: TRBV5-3; D gene: TRBD1; J gene: TRBJ1-5; clone size: .; CDR3 DNA: TGTGCCAAGACACTCCGGGACAGCGCCAGCAATCAGCCCCAGCATTTT; CDR3 protein: CAKTLRDSASNQPQHF
V gene: TRBV5-1; D gene: .; J gene: TRBJ2-7; clone size: .; CDR3 DNA: TGCGCCAGCAGGGCCGGACAGCTATACGAGCAGTACTTC; CDR3 protein: CASRAGQLYEQYF
V gene: TRBV27; D gene: .; J gene: TRBJ1-1; clone size: .; CDR3 DNA: TGTGCCAGCAGTATACGGTGGAACACTGAAGCTTTCTTT; CDR3 protein: CASSIRWNTEAFF
V gene: TRBV28; D gene: .; J gene: TRBJ1-5; clone size: .; CDR3 DNA: TGTGCCAGCAGGTCCACAGGGTCCCCTCAGCCCCAGCATTTT; CDR3 protein: CASRSTGSPQPQHF
V gene: TRBV11-2; D gene: .; J gene: TRBJ2-5; clone size: .; CDR3 DNA: TGTGCCAGCAGCTTAACCCCCCTGGCGCCTAGAGGAGAGACCCAGTACTTC; CDR3 protein: CASSLTPLAPRGETQYF
V gene: TRBV28; D gene: .; J gene: TRBJ2-7; clone size: .; CDR3 DNA: TGTGCCAGCAGTTTATTAACAGGACCTTACGAGCAGTACTTC; CDR3 protein: CASSLLTGPYEQYF
V gene: TRBV29-1; D gene: .; J gene: TRBJ2-1; clone size: once; CDR3 DNA: TGCAGCGTTGAAGCGGGGACCTACAATGAGCAGTTCTTC; CDR3 protein: CSVEAGTYNEQFF
V gene: TRBV19; D gene: TRBD1; J gene: TRBJ1-1; clone size: .; CDR3 DNA: TGTGCCAGTACACCGGGACAGGGAAGGAGAGGCACTGAAGCTTTCTTT; CDR3 protein: CASTPGQGRRGTEAFF